This passage covers 25 T cell receptor beta chains from one sample sequenced in a study of T cell changes during pregnancy in multiple sclerosis (dated by TCRdb to between 2018 and 2021). Library preparation was by the immunoSEQ multiplex PCR assay. The source is immuneACCESS, and TCRdb retained only in-frame sequences with V and J called. Part of the clones is not carried over; for the studies checked, unresolved V genes explain less than half of this, and the remainder is unexplained. The sample profile shows over 50,000 clones; 85% to 95% of them were found once. The top ten clones comprise roughly 0.25% of the sample. The specimen comprised CD4+ T cells from peripheral blood mononuclear cells, sampled in the third trimester of pregnancy. Receptors originate from a female donor with multiple sclerosis, enrolled in a pregnancy study.

This sequence joins TRBV10-3 and TRBJ2-3; 10 nucleotides agree with TRBD2. The CDR3 consists of 16 residues. Trimming at V came to 3 bases and at J to 3 bases, leaving 6 bases not matched to a gene. CDR1 and CDR2 from the germline V gene are ENHRY and SYGVKD. In nucleotides, the CDR3 is TGTGCCATCAGTGACGCCGGGACTAGCGCGACAGATACGCAGTATTTT. Residues: CAISDAGTSATDTQYF.

This chain uses TRBV6-1 with TRBJ2-1, with TRBD2 matching over 12 bases. Germline-derived CDR1 and CDR2 are MNHNS and SASEGT. The CDR3 has 15 residues. With 4 bases clipped from V and 6 bases from J, the junction kept 4 bases outside the gene matches. CDR3 sequence reads: CASSASGRGSNEQFF. The CDR3, as DNA: TGTGCCAGCAGTGCTAGCGGGAGGGGCTCCAATGAGCAGTTCTTC.

Only one count was recorded for this clone. DNA of the CDR3: TGCGCCAGCAGCTTGGGGGCAGCACGTTCCTACAATGAGCAGTTCTTC. Translating it yields CASSLGAARSYNEQFF. J is TRBJ2-1 and V is TRBV5-1; D unresolved. Trimming stripped 0 bases from V and 1 base from J, with 11 bases between. The CDR3 is 16 amino acids. Germline V gives CDR1 SGHRS, CDR2 YFSETQ.

The rearrangement links TRBV5-1 to TRBJ2-3; 8 nucleotides agree with TRBD2. V shed 2 bases, J shed 1 base, and the junction held 3 bases outside the gene matches. Germline V gene lookup returns CDR1 SGHRS and CDR2 YFSETQ. The CDR3 contains 15 residues. This CDR3 reads CASSFGAGGTDTQYF. Written as DNA, the CDR3 is TGCGCCAGCAGCTTCGGAGCGGGGGGCACAGATACGCAGTATTTT.

This chain connects TRBV6-5 to TRBJ1-1, with D tentatively TRBD1 (5 bases). Germline V gene lookup returns CDR1 MNHEY and CDR2 SVGAGI. This CDR3 has 16 residues. Trimming took 0 bases from V and 3 from J, leaving 14 bases between them. CDR3 sequence: CASSYSRRRGHTEAFF. CDR3 in DNA: TGTGCCAGCAGTTACTCGAGGCGGAGGGGACACACTGAAGCTTTCTTT.

The chain combines TRBV10-3 with TRBJ2-7; 8 positions match TRBD2. Trimming took 0 bases from V and 4 from J; bases not matched to a gene: 5. CDR1 ENHRY and CDR2 SYGVKD come from the germline V gene. This CDR3 is 15 amino acids long. The CDR3 loop is CAISESKGLVYEQYF. Here the CDR3 DNA reads TGTGCCATCAGTGAGTCGAAGGGACTAGTTTACGAGCAGTACTTC.

This clone showed up just once. The rearrangement uses TRBV11-2 and TRBJ1-1; a possible D gene is TRBD1 (5 bases). The CDR3 covers 15 residues. Looked up from germline, CDR1 is SGHAT and CDR2 is FQNNGV. The V end lost 1 base, the J end lost 0 bases, and 9 bases lay between the germline ends. The CDR3 DNA follows: TGTGCCAGCAGCTTAGGGGGGGTTTTGAACACTGAAGCTTTCTTT. It codes for CASSLGGVLNTEAFF.

This sequence joins TRBV28 and TRBJ2-5; the match to TRBD2 covers 8 bases. The germline V gene has CDR1 MDHEN and CDR2 SYDVKM. With 6 bases clipped from V and 5 bases from J, the junction kept 14 bases outside the gene matches. The CDR3 is 16 amino acids. This CDR3 is CASSGVLAGAGETQYF. The CDR3 DNA follows: TGTGCCAGCAGCGGGGTCCTAGCGGGTGCGGGGGAGACCCAGTACTTC. Complete variable domain (other parts from reference TRBV28 and TRBJ2-5): DVKVTQSSRYLVKRTGEKVFLECVQDMDHENMFWYRQDPGLGLRLIYFSYDVKMKEKGDIPEGYSVSREKKERFSLILESASTNQTSMYLCASSGVLAGAGETQYFGPGTRLLVL.

This sequence joins TRBV27 and TRBJ2-2; 10 nucleotides align to TRBD1. The CDR3 spans 17 residues. Germline CDR1 reads MNHEY; CDR2 reads SMNVEV (reference sequence). The junction had 10 bases not matched to a gene; V was cut back by 5 bases and J by 4 bases. Here the CDR3 DNA reads TGTGCCAGCAGTCCGATCCGACAGGGGGCGATCACCGGGGAGCTGTTTTTT. Protein: CASSPIRQGAITGELFF.

This chain uses TRBV28 with TRBJ1-2; no definite D call. V was trimmed by 4 bases and J by 4 bases, leaving 7 bases between them. CDR1 is MDHEN, CDR2 SYDVKM, per germline. The CDR3 runs to 12 residues. DNA of the CDR3: TGTGCCAGCAGTTCAGGACTCTATGGCTACACCTTC. Translation: CASSSGLYGYTF.

This chain links TRBV7-9 with TRBJ1-3; D not certain. The germline V gene has CDR1 SEHNR and CDR2 FQNEAQ (reference sequence). This CDR3 comprises 14 residues. V shed 1 base and J shed 3 bases, with 7 bases lying between them. The CDR3 DNA follows: TGTGCCAGCAGCTTAGGAGGGTATGGAAACACCATATATTTT. It translates to CASSLGGYGNTIYF.

V and J are TRBV7-9 and TRBJ1-2; 10 nucleotides align to TRBD1. This CDR3 comprises 15 residues. Per germline, CDR1 SEHNR and CDR2 FQNEAQ (reference sequence). J lost 2 bases, V lost 4 bases, and 4 bases had no gene match. This CDR3 is CASSSRDRGNYGYTF. The CDR3 DNA follows: TGTGCCAGCAGCTCCCGGGACAGGGGAAACTATGGCTACACCTTC.

J is TRBJ2-7 and V is TRBV6-1; 9 bases are a match to TRBD2. Germline lookup yields CDR1 MNHNS and CDR2 SASEGT. The J segment lost 3 bases and the V segment lost 3 bases, leaving 15 bases of the junction unmatched. This CDR3 is 18 amino acids long. CDR3 in DNA: TGTGCCAGCAGTGAGGCGAGGTTTCTAGCGGGGATCGTCTACGAGCAGTACTTC. Its translation is CASSEARFLAGIVYEQYF.

The V and J genes are TRBV11-2 and TRBJ2-7, with TRBD2 as a possible D gene (6 bases). V was clipped by 1 base and J by 0 bases, with 10 bases between them. This CDR3 has 15 residues. Germline CDR1 reads SGHAT; CDR2 reads FQNNGV. The CDR3 region is CASSLARGISYEQYF. The DNA of the CDR3 is TGTGCCAGCAGCTTAGCCCGCGGGATCTCCTACGAGCAGTACTTC.

The CDR3 nucleotides are TGTGCCAGCAGCCACTCGAACAGGGGCGAGCAGTACTTC. This sequence encodes CASSHSNRGEQYF. The V and J genes are TRBV14 and TRBJ2-7; TRBD1 agrees at 7 bases. Per germline, CDR1 SGHDN and CDR2 FVKESK. With 3 bases clipped from V and 6 bases from J, the junction kept 5 bases outside the gene matches. This CDR3 is built from 13 residues.

The J gene is TRBJ1-1, the V gene TRBV27; D is unresolved. Trimming removed 2 bases at V and 0 bases at J, with 7 bases between. The CDR3 is 14 amino acids. In germline, CDR1 is MNHEY, CDR2 SMNVEV (reference sequence). CDR3 in DNA: TGTGCCAGCAGTTTAACAGTCATGAACACTGAAGCTTTCTTT. It is translated as CASSLTVMNTEAFF.

This rearrangement joins TRBV30 to TRBJ1-6, with D unclear. Germline values: CDR1 GTSNPN, CDR2 SVGIG (reference sequence). Trimming pared 3 bases from V and 6 bases from J, leaving 9 bases between. CDR3 size: 13 residues. CDR3 amino acids: CAWRSGSNSPLHF. The CDR3 bases are TGTGCCTGGAGGAGCGGCAGTAATTCACCCCTCCACTTT.

The V gene is TRBV19, the J gene TRBJ2-3; the D gene is possibly TRBD2 (6 bases). The CDR3 sequence is 11 residues long. The germline gives CDR1 LNHDA, CDR2 SQIVND (reference sequence). The ends were cut back, 7 bases at V and 8 bases at J, with 10 bases in the middle. This CDR3 is CASMLSGTQYF. The CDR3 DNA sequence: TGTGCCAGTATGCTTAGCGGTACGCAGTATTTT.

This chain connects TRBV19 to TRBJ2-1, with D tentatively TRBD2 (5 bases). This CDR3 is 13 amino acids long. The germline V gene has CDR1 LNHDA and CDR2 SQIVND (reference sequence). The V gene lost 6 bases and the J gene lost 9 bases, with 15 bases spanning the gap. The CDR3 sequence is CASRGLRGVEQFF. The CDR3 DNA sequence: TGTGCCAGTAGGGGCCTCCGGGGAGTTGAGCAGTTCTTC.

The chain carries TRBV25-1 and TRBJ1-4; D is undetermined. The CDR3 contains 13 residues. V lost 7 bases and J lost 5, with 11 bases in between. Germline CDR1 reads MGHDK; CDR2 reads SYGVNS. CDR3 nucleotide sequence: TGTGCCAGCAACCACCTACTCAATGAAAAACTGTTTTTT. Protein: CASNHLLNEKLFF.

This clone was detected only once. The gene calls are TRBV5-6 and TRBJ2-5, with 11 positions matching TRBD2. Germline CDR1 and CDR2: SGHDT and YYEEEE. The CDR3 has 18 residues. The ends lost 0 bases at V and 2 bases at J; junction bases unmatched: 9. CDR3 bases: TGTGCCAGCAGCTTGGTTGACCTAGCGGGAGGTATTCAAGAGACCCAGTACTTC. It encodes CASSLVDLAGGIQETQYF.

A word on this clone: Additional DNA sequences in this sample encode the identical CDR3. The chain joins TRBV5-6 to TRBJ2-3; 14 positions match TRBD2. Germline V gene lookup returns CDR1 SGHDT and CDR2 YYEEEE. V lost 4 bases and J lost 5; bases outside the gene matches: 9. The CDR3 is 17 amino acids. CDR3 loop: CASSPRLAGGRRDTQYF. CDR3 coding DNA: TGTGCCAGCAGCCCTCGACTAGCGGGAGGGCGGAGAGATACGCAGTATTTT. Based on the CDR3 plus reference TRBV5-6 and TRBJ2-3, the full variable domain is DAGVTQSPTHLIKTRGQQVTLRCSPKSGHDTVSWYQQALGQGPQFIFQYYEEEERQRGNFPDRFSGHQFPNYSSELNVNALLLGDSALYLCASSPRLAGGRRDTQYFGPGTRLTVL.

This sequence joins TRBV28 and TRBJ2-7; a weak D match, TRBD1 (5 bases). CDR3 length equals 15 residues. The V end lost 6 bases, the J end lost 0 bases, and 15 bases lay between the germline ends. The germline gives CDR1 MDHEN, CDR2 SYDVKM. The CDR3 DNA follows: TGTGCCAGCAGCCCCTCAAAGGGGCCCTCCTACGAGCAGTACTTC. It yields the protein CASSPSKGPSYEQYF.

This chain joins TRBV2 and TRBJ2-1, with TRBD2 matching 7 bases. The CDR3 sequence is 14 residues long. The V gene end was trimmed by 2 bases and the J gene end by 4 bases; junction bases not matched to a gene: 2. The germline V gene encodes CDR1 SNHLY and CDR2 FYNNEI. As DNA, the CDR3 is TGTGCCAGCAGTGAACTAGCGGTATACAATGAGCAGTTCTTC. It codes for CASSELAVYNEQFF.

The chain combines TRBV6-1 with TRBJ1-1; no reliable D call. CDR3 length: 14 residues. Trimming left V 0 bases short and J 5 bases short, with 10 bases between. The germline gives CDR1 MNHNS, CDR2 SASEGT. CDR3 amino acids: CASSEAPGKTEAFF. In DNA form, the CDR3 reads TGTGCCAGCAGTGAAGCGCCGGGGAAGACTGAAGCTTTCTTT.